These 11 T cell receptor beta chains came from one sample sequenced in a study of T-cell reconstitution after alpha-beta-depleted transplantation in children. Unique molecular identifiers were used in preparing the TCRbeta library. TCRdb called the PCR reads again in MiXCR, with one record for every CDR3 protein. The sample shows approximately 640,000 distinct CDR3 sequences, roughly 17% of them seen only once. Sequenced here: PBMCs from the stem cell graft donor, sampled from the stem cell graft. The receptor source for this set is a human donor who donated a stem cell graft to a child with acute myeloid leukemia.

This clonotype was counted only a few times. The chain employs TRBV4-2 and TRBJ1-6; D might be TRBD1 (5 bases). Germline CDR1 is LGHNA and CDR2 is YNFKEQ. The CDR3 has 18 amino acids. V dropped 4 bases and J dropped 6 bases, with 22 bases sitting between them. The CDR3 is CASSPPAGGGKVNSPLHF. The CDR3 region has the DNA TGTGCCAGCAGCCCCCCGGCCGGGGGAGGAAAGGTTAATTCACCCCTCCACTTT.

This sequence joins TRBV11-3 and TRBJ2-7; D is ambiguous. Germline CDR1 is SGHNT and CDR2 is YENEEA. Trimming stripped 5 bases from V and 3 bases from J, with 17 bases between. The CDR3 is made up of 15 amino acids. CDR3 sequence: CASSGPRRTNYEQYF. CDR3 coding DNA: TGTGCCAGCAGCGGACCCCGACGGACCAACTACGAGCAGTACTTC.

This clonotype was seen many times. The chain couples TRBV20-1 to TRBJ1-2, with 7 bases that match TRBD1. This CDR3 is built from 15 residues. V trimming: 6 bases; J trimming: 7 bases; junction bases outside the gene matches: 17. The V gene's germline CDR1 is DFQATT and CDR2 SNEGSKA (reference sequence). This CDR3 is CSASGTENQKGGYTF. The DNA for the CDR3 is TGCAGTGCATCCGGGACAGAAAATCAGAAGGGTGGCTACACCTTC.

The CDR3 here is CATSRVPTGATNEKLFF. In nucleotides, the CDR3 is TGTGCCACCAGCAGAGTTCCCACAGGGGCAACTAATGAAAAACTGTTTTTT. The chain couples TRBV15 to TRBJ1-4; TRBD1 matches 7 bases. In germline, CDR1 is LNHNV, CDR2 YYDKDF (reference sequence). Germline trimming cut 1 base from V and 0 bases from J; bases unmatched to any gene: 5. This CDR3 spans 17 amino acids. The variable domain in full, completed from reference TRBV15 and TRBJ1-4, reads DAMVIQNPRYQVTQFGKPVTLSCSQTLNHNVMYWYQQKSSQAPKLLFHYYDKDFNNEADTPDNFQSRRPNTSFCFLDIRSPGLGDTAMYLCATSRVPTGATNEKLFFGSGTQLSVL.

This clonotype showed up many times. The CDR3 sequence is CSARGNSPLHF. The CDR3 DNA is TGCAGTGCTAGGGGAAATTCACCCCTCCACTTT. The J gene is TRBJ1-6, the V gene TRBV20-1, with D unclear. Deletions cut 3 bases from V and 7 bases from J, with 4 bases between. The germline V gene encodes CDR1 DFQATT and CDR2 SNEGSKA (reference sequence). This CDR3 comprises 11 residues.

The DNA for the CDR3 is TGTGCCAGCAGGACAGTCTGGGATAGGCAAGAGACCCAGTACTTC. Translation: CASRTVWDRQETQYF. The chain uses TRBV7-2 and TRBJ2-5; D is perhaps TRBD1 (5 bases). In germline, CDR1 is SGHTA, CDR2 FQGNSA. V shed 6 bases and J shed 2 bases, with 16 bases lying between them. This CDR3 comprises 15 residues.

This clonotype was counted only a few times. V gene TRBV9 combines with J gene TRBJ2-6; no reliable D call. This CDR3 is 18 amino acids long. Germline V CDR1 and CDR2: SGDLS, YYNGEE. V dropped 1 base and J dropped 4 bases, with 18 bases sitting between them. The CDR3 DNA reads TGTGCCAGCAGCGTAAATCCAAGGCGCTTGGGGGGGGCCAACGTCCTGACTTTC. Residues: CASSVNPRRLGGANVLTF.

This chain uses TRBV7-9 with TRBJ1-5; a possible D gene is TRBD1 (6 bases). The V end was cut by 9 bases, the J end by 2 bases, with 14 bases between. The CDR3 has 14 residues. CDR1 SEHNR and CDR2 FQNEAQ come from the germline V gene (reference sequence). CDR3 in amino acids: CARGGHGGNQPQHF. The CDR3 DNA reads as TGTGCCAGGGGGGGCCACGGAGGCAATCAGCCCCAGCATTTT.

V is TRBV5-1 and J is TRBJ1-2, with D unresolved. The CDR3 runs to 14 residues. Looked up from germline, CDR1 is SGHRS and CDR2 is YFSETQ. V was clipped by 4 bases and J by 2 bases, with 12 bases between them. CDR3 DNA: TGCGCCAGCAGCCTCCACAGCCCGAACTATGGCTACACCTTC. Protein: CASSLHSPNYGYTF.

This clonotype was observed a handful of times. The CDR3 nucleotides are TGCAGTGCTAGTCCTACGAACACCGGGGAGCTGTTTTTT. Translation: CSASPTNTGELFF. The chain links TRBV20-1 to TRBJ2-2; D not certain. The V gene's germline CDR1 is DFQATT and CDR2 SNEGSKA (reference sequence). The V and J ends lost 3 bases and 0 bases respectively, with 5 bases between them. CDR3 length: 13 amino acids.

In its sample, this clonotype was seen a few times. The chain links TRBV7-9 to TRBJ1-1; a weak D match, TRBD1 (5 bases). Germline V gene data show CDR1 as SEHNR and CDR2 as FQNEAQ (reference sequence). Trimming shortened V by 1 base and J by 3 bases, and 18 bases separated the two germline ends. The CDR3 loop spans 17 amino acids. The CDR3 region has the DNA TGTGCCAGCAGCTTAGGGGGTGGAGGGGAGGGCGACACTGAAGCTTTCTTT. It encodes CASSLGGGGEGDTEAFF.